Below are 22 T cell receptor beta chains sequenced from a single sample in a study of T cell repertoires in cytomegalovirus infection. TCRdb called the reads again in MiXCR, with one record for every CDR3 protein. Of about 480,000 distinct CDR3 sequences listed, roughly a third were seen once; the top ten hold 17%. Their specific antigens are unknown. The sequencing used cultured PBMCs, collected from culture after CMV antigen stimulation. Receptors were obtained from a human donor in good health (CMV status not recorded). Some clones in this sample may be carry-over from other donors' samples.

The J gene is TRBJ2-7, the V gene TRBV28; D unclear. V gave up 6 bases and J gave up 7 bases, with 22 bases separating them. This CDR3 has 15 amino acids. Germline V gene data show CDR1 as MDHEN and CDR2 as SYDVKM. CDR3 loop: CASSPELYLPREQYF. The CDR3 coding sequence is TGTGCCAGCAGCCCCGAACTCTACCTCCCGAGGGAGCAGTACTTC.

The CDR3 region has the DNA TGTGCCAGCAGCAAAGGGACAGGGTGGAATGAGCAGTTCTTC. This codes for CASSKGTGWNEQFF. The chain employs TRBV7-8 and TRBJ2-1; 9 bases line up with TRBD1. Trimming at V came to 5 bases and at J to 7 bases, leaving 6 bases not matched to a gene. CDR1 and CDR2 from the germline V gene are SGHVS and FQNEAQ. This CDR3 is built from 14 residues.

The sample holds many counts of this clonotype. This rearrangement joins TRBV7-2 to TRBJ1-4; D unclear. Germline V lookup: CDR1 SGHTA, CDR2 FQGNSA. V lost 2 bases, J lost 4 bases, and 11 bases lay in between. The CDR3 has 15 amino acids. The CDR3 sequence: CASSLYLQLNEKLFF. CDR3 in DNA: TGTGCCAGCAGCTTATATTTACAACTTAATGAAAAACTGTTTTTT.

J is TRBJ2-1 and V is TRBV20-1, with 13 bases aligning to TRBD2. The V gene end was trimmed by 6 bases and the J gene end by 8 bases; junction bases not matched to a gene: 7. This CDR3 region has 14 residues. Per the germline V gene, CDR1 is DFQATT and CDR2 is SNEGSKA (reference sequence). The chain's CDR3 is CSATTSGRFYEQFF. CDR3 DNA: TGCAGTGCCACGACTAGCGGGAGGTTCTATGAGCAGTTCTTC.

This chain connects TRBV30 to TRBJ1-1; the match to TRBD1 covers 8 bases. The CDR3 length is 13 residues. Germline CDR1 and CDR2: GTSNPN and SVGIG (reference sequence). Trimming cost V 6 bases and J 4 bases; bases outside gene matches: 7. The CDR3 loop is CACSPGGRTEAFF. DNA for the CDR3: TGTGCCTGTTCCCCAGGGGGCCGCACTGAAGCTTTCTTT.

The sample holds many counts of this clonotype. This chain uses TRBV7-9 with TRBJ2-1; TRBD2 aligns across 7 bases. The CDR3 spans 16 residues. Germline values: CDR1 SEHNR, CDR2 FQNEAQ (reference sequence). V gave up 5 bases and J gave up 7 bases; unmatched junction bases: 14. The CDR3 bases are TGTGCCAGCAGCCTGAGGTCAGCGGGGAGGATAAATGAGCAGTTCTTC. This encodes CASSLRSAGRINEQFF.

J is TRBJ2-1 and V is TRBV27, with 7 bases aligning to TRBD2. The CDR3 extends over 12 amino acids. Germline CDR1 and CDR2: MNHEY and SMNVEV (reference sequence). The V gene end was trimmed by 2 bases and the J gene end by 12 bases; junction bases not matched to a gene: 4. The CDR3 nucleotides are TGTGCCAGCAGTTTACCAGCGGGAAGGCAGTTCTTC. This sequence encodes CASSLPAGRQFF.

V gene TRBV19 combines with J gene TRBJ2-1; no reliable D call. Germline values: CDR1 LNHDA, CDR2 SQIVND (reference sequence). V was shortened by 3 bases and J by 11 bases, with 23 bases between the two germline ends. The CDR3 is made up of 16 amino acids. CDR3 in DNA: TGTGCCAGTAGTATCCCAGAGGCCCCCTTGGGTAGGAAGCAGTTCTTC. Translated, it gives CASSIPEAPLGRKQFF. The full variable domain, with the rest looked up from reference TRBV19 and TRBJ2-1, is DGGITQSPKYLFRKEGQNVTLSCEQNLNHDAMYWYRQDPGQGLRLIYYSQIVNDFQKGDIAEGYSVSREKKESFPLTVTSAQKNPTAFYLCASSIPEAPLGRKQFFGPGTRLTVL.

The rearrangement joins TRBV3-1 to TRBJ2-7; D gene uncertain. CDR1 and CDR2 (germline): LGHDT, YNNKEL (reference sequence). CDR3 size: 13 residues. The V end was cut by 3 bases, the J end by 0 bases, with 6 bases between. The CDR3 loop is CASSHPSSYEQYF. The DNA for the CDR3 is TGTGCCAGCAGCCATCCTAGCTCCTACGAGCAGTACTTC.

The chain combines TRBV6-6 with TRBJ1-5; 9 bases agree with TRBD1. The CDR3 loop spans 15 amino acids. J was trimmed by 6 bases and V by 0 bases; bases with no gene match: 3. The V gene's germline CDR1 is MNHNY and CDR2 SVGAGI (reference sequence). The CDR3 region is CASSYSDRGGQPQHF. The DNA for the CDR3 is TGTGCCAGCAGTTACTCGGACAGGGGCGGTCAGCCCCAGCATTTT.

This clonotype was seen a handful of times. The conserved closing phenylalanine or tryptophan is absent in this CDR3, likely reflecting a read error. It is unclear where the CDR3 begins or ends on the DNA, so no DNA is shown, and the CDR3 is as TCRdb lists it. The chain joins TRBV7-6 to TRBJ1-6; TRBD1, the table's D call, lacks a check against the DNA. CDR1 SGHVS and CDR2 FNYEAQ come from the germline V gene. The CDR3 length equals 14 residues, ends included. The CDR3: CASSLRPGPTVFLC.

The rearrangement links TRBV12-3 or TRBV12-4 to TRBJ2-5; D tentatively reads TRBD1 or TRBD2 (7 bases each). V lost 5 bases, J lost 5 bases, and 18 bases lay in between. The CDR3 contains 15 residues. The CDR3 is CASSLAGGGWETQYF. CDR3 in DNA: TGTGCCAGCAGTCTCGCAGGGGGAGGGTGGGAGACCCAGTACTTC.

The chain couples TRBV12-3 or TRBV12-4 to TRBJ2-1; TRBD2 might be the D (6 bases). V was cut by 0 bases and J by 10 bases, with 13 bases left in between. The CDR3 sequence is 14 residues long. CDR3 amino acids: CASSLARGIGEQFF. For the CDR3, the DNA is TGTGCCAGCAGTTTAGCGCGCGGGATTGGAGAGCAGTTCTTC.

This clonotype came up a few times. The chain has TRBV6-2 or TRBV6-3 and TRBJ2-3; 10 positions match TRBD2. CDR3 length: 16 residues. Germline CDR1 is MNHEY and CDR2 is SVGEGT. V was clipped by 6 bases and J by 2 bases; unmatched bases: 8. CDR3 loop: CASSPPGLAATDTQYF. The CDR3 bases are TGTGCCAGCAGCCCTCCTGGACTAGCGGCCACAGATACGCAGTATTTT.

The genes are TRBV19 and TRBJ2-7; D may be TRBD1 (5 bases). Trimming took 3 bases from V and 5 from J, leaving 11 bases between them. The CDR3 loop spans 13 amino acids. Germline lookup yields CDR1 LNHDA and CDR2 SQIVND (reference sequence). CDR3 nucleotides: TGTGCCAGTAGTATTTCCGGCAGGGACGAGCAGTACGTC. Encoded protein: CASSISGRDEQYV.

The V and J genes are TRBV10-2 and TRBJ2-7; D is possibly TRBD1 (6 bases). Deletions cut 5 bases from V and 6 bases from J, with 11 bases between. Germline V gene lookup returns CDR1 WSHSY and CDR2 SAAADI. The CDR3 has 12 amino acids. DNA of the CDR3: TGCGCCAGCAGTAAGGGGGATGGCGAGCAGTACGTC. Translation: CASSKGDGEQYV.

The CDR3 protein is CASSQRSDQPQHF. In nucleotides, the CDR3 is TGCGCCAGCAGTCAAAGGAGTGACCAGCCCCAGCATTTT. The chain couples TRBV10-2 to TRBJ1-5; unclear D gene. The CDR3 has 13 amino acids. Germline lookup yields CDR1 WSHSY and CDR2 SAAADI. With 5 bases removed from V and 7 bases from J, the gap between germline ends came to 12 bases.

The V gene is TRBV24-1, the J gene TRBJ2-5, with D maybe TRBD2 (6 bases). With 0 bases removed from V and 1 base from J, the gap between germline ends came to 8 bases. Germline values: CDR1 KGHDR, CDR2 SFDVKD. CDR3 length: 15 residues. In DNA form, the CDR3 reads TGTGCCACCAGTGATTTGGGGGGGTCCCAAGAGACCCAGTACTTC. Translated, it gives CATSDLGGSQETQYF.

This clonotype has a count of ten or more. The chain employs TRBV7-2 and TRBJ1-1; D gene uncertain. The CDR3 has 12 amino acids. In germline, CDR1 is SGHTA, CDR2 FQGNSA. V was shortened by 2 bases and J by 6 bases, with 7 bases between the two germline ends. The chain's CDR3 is CASSLFNAEAFF. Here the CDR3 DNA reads TGTGCCAGCAGCTTATTCAACGCTGAAGCTTTCTTT.

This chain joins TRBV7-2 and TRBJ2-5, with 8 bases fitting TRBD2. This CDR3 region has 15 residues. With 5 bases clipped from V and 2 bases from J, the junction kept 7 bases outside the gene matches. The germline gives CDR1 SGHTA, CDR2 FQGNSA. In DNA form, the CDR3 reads TGTGCCAGCAGCCGTTTTGCGGGAGGACAAGAGACCCAGTACTTC. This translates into CASSRFAGGQETQYF.

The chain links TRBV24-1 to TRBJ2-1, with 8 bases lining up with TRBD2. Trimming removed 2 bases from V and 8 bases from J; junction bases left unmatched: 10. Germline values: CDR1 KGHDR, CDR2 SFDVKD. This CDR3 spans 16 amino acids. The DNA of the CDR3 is TGTGCCACCAGTGATTCAGTTGGAAGCGGGAGAGATGAGCAGTTCTTC. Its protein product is CATSDSVGSGRDEQFF.

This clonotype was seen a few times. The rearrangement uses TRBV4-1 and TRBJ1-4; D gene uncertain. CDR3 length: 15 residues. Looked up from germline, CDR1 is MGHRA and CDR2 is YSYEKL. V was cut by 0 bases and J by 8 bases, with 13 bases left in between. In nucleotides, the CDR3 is TGCGCCAGCAGCCAAGATGGGTTGCACGGGGAAAAACTGTTTTTT. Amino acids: CASSQDGLHGEKLFF.